This T cell receptor (beta chain) was documented in a study of regulatory T cells in long-lasting Graves disease. Sequencing libraries for TCR beta were prepared with iRepertoire HTBI primers and Arm-PCR of CDR3 regions. TCRdb redid the calling of the multiplex PCR reads with MiXCR, one entry per CDR3 protein. Of 250,000 to 300,000 distinct CDR3 sequences in the sample, around 18% are singletons; the top ten hold 11% to 15%. Germline CDR1 reads SGHAT; CDR2 reads FQNNGV. The CDR3 loop spans 12 amino acids. Deletions cut 5 bases from V and 9 bases from J, with 11 bases between. The time point is: newly diagnosed GD, antithyroid drugs for less than 3 months. Generation of the TCR library employed RNA extracted from PBMCs. These records were also assigned to another study, of T cells in Graves' hyperthyroidism and ophthalmopathy. That paper notes: No ophthalmopathy progression within 18 months constituted stable Graves' hyperthyroidism. Uncontrolled infection, other autoimmune disease, pregnancy or lactation disqualified patients from enrolment. Median prediction lead before ophthalmopathy onset was about 6.5 months with the model.

J is TRBJ1-5 and V is TRBV11-2, with D possibly TRBD1 on 5 matching bases. The sequence was collected from a woman in her thirties with Graves disease. The sequencing used peripheral blood mononuclear cells (PBMCs), collected at new diagnosis, from a patient treated with antithyroid drugs. CDR3 coding DNA: TGTGCCAGCAGCCAACCCGACAGGCCCCAGCATTTT. It encodes CASSQPDRPQHF.